This entry lists 31 T cell receptor beta chains sequenced from one sample in a study of blood T cell repertoires in COVID-19. Libraries were prepared by immunoSEQ multiplex PCR; TCRdb keeps only in-frame clonotypes and omits some of them. Among 300,000 to 350,000 clones listed, 85% to 90% were seen once. The sample was peripheral blood. The receptors were gathered from a woman aged 30 to 39 with COVID-19, enrolled during active disease.

This clone was seen a single time. CDR3 nucleotides: TGTGCCAGCAGCTTTGACAGGGGTGGGGCCGCAACTAATGAAAAACTGTTTTTT. This codes for CASSFDRGGAATNEKLFF. The rearrangement uses TRBV5-8 and TRBJ1-4; the match to TRBD1 covers 8 bases. V gave up 2 bases and J gave up 0 bases; unmatched junction bases: 9. CDR1 and CDR2 (germline): SGHTS, YDEGEE. The CDR3 length is 18 residues.

The rearrangement joins TRBV5-6 to TRBJ1-1, with TRBD1 as a possible D gene (5 bases). Germline V gives CDR1 SGHDT, CDR2 YYEEEE. Trimming cost V 2 bases and J 3 bases, with 5 bases left between them. The CDR3 has 12 amino acids. CDR3 nucleotide sequence: TGTGCCAGCAGCTTAGGGGACACTGAAGCTTTCTTT. This encodes CASSLGDTEAFF.

In DNA form, the CDR3 reads TGCAGCGTTGGCGCGCCTATAGAGACCCAGTACTTC. It specifies CSVGAPIETQYF. The V gene is TRBV29-1, the J gene TRBJ2-5, with no clear D. Germline V gene data show CDR1 as SQVTM and CDR2 as ANQGSEA. This CDR3 has 12 amino acids. The V end was cut by 4 bases, the J end by 4 bases, with 10 bases between.

V gene TRBV24-1 combines with J gene TRBJ2-2, with TRBD1 identical over 11 bases. The V and J ends lost 5 bases and 1 base, in that order; junction bases with no gene match: 5. The CDR3 totals 17 residues. CDR1 KGHDR and CDR2 SFDVKD come from the germline V gene. CDR3 amino acids: CATSGGTGGRNTGELFF. The DNA of the CDR3 is TGTGCCACCAGTGGTGGGACAGGGGGTAGGAACACCGGGGAGCTGTTTTTT.

The chain carries TRBV6-2 or TRBV6-3 and TRBJ2-3; possibly TRBD2 for D (6 bases). The germline V gene encodes CDR1 MNHEY and CDR2 SVGEGT. V dropped 2 bases and J dropped 1 base, with 13 bases sitting between them. This CDR3 has 16 amino acids. The DNA for the CDR3 is TGTGCCAGCAGTTACCCAAGGGACTTCGGCACAGATACGCAGTATTTT. This encodes CASSYPRDFGTDTQYF.

CDR3 in amino acids: CASSFGLAGEWEQFF. DNA of the CDR3: TGTGCCAGCAGTTTCGGGCTAGCGGGAGAGTGGGAGCAGTTCTTC. The rearrangement uses TRBV28 and TRBJ2-1; 10 bases match TRBD2. V lost 3 bases, J lost 10 bases, and 9 bases stayed unmatched. The CDR3 loop spans 15 amino acids. Germline V gene sequence: CDR1 MDHEN, CDR2 SYDVKM.

The V gene is TRBV5-1, the J gene TRBJ2-2, with a weak D call TRBD2 (6 bases). With 0 bases removed from V and 0 bases from J, the gap between germline ends came to 9 bases. Germline-derived CDR1 and CDR2 are SGHRS and YFSETQ. The CDR3 contains 16 residues. The chain's CDR3 is CASSLVADANTGELFF. Here the CDR3 DNA reads TGCGCCAGCAGCTTGGTAGCGGACGCGAACACCGGGGAGCTGTTTTTT.

The chain's CDR3 is CASSPSELGIKTGNTIYF. CDR3 DNA: TGTGCCAGCAGCCCTAGCGAGCTGGGTATTAAGACTGGAAACACCATATATTTT. The chain joins TRBV7-9 to TRBJ1-3; D gene unclear. The CDR3 length is 18 residues. V was cut by 5 bases and J by 2 bases, with 22 bases left in between. Germline CDR1 and CDR2: SEHNR and FQNEAQ (reference sequence).

The rearrangement joins TRBV7-2 to TRBJ2-5; 8 positions match TRBD1. The CDR3 is made up of 15 amino acids. The V gene end was trimmed by 5 bases and the J gene end by 4 bases; junction bases not matched to a gene: 9. From germline, CDR1 is SGHTA and CDR2 FQGNSA. The CDR3 DNA is TGTGCCAGCAGCACCCGGACAGGGTCATCAGAGACCCAGTACTTC. Translation gives CASSTRTGSSETQYF.

The gene calls are TRBV19 and TRBJ1-4; TRBD1 is a possible D gene (6 bases). The CDR3 contains 14 residues. Trimming removed 5 bases from V and 8 bases from J, with 15 bases in between. Germline assignment: CDR1 LNHDA and CDR2 SQIVND (reference sequence). CDR3 sequence (DNA): TGTGCCAGTAGTCCCCGACAGGCTCCCGAAAAACTGTTTTTT. This translates into CASSPRQAPEKLFF. Full variable domain (rest looked up from reference TRBV19 and TRBJ1-4): DGGITQSPKYLFRKEGQNVTLSCEQNLNHDAMYWYRQDPGQGLRLIYYSQIVNDFQKGDIAEGYSVSREKKESFPLTVTSAQKNPTAFYLCASSPRQAPEKLFFGSGTQLSVL.

This chain uses TRBV30 with TRBJ1-4, with no clear D. CDR1 and CDR2 from the germline V gene are GTSNPN and SVGIG (reference sequence). V lost 2 bases and J 6 bases, leaving 13 bases between the germline ends. The CDR3 is 14 amino acids. The CDR3 DNA reads as TGTGCCTGGAGTAGAGGAGAGCTGGATGAAAAACTGTTTTTT. It specifies CAWSRGELDEKLFF.

The V call is TRBV27, the J call TRBJ1-1; weak D call: TRBD1 (6 bases). Germline V CDR1 and CDR2: MNHEY, SMNVEV (reference sequence). The V end lost 4 bases, the J end lost 3 bases, and 12 bases lay between the germline ends. This CDR3 has 14 amino acids. The CDR3 loop reads CASSYSGVYTEAFF. The CDR3 region has the DNA TGTGCCAGCAGTTATTCAGGGGTTTACACTGAAGCTTTCTTT.

In its sample, this clone was seen once. The J gene is TRBJ1-1, the V gene TRBV5-1; TRBD1 agrees at 11 bases. Trimming at V came to 0 bases and at J to 1 base, leaving 11 bases not matched to a gene. Germline V gene lookup returns CDR1 SGHRS and CDR2 YFSETQ. This CDR3 spans 19 amino acids. CDR3 residues: CASSLAPGQGVSRNTEAFF. DNA of the CDR3: TGCGCCAGCAGCTTGGCCCCGGGACAGGGGGTTTCCCGGAACACTGAAGCTTTCTTT.

The chain recombines TRBV14 with TRBJ1-1; D unresolved. The V gene's germline CDR1 is SGHDN and CDR2 FVKESK. V lost 6 bases and J 1 base, leaving 9 bases between the germline ends. The CDR3 sequence is 13 residues long. CDR3 in DNA: TGTGCCAGCAGGTACAACAGGAACACTGAAGCTTTCTTT. Its translation is CASRYNRNTEAFF.

This clone is a singleton in its sample. The chain employs TRBV19 and TRBJ1-1; the D gene is possibly TRBD1 (6 bases). The CDR3 spans 12 residues. Trimming left V 7 bases short and J 10 bases short, with 16 bases between. Germline assignment: CDR1 LNHDA and CDR2 SQIVND (reference sequence). CDR3 in amino acids: CASTETGSRAFF. CDR3 bases: TGTGCCAGTACCGAAACAGGGTCTCGAGCTTTCTTT. The variable domain in full, completed from reference TRBV19 and TRBJ1-1, reads DGGITQSPKYLFRKEGQNVTLSCEQNLNHDAMYWYRQDPGQGLRLIYYSQIVNDFQKGDIAEGYSVSREKKESFPLTVTSAQKNPTAFYLCASTETGSRAFFGQGTRLTVV.

This clone was observed once. J is TRBJ2-5 and V is TRBV10-1, with TRBD2 matching 11 bases. Trimming at V came to 3 bases and at J to 4 bases, leaving 4 bases not matched to a gene. Germline loops: CDR1 WNHNN, CDR2 SYGVQD (reference sequence). The CDR3 is 15 amino acids. The CDR3 protein is CASSDTSGRRETQYF. CDR3 nucleotide sequence: TGCGCCAGCAGTGACACTAGCGGGAGACGAGAGACCCAGTACTTC.

CDR3 sequence reads: CASSPSLTGGYGYTF. CDR3 nucleotides: TGTGCCAGCAGCCCATCCCTGACAGGGGGCTATGGCTACACCTTC. The chain employs TRBV7-9 and TRBJ1-2; TRBD1 matches at 9 bases. The CDR3 is 15 amino acids. Unmatched junction bases numbered 8, after V lost 5 bases and J lost 4 bases. Germline values: CDR1 SEHNR, CDR2 FQNEAQ (reference sequence).

The chain employs TRBV5-1 and TRBJ2-7; D is unresolved. The CDR3 covers 15 residues. Germline lookup yields CDR1 SGHRS and CDR2 YFSETQ. Deletions cut 4 bases from V and 0 bases from J, with 14 bases between. The CDR3 sequence: CASSADPVSSYEQYF. The CDR3 nucleotides are TGCGCCAGCAGCGCGGATCCCGTAAGCTCCTACGAGCAGTACTTC.

This chain links TRBV25-1 with TRBJ1-5, with D possibly matching TRBD1 (5 bases). The V and J ends lost 8 bases and 5 bases respectively, with 16 bases between them. CDR1 is MGHDK, CDR2 SYGVNS, per germline. The CDR3 has 14 amino acids. CDR3 amino acids: CASSVSGGDQPQHF. CDR3 DNA: TGTGCCAGCTCCGTTTCGGGGGGGGATCAGCCCCAGCATTTT.

The chain is built from TRBV5-6 and TRBJ2-3; tentatively, D is TRBD2 (5 bases). The length of the CDR3 is 15 residues. V lost 1 base and J lost 2, with 11 bases in between. Germline lookup yields CDR1 SGHDT and CDR2 YYEEEE. The CDR3 region is CASSLLRADTDTQYF. Here the CDR3 DNA reads TGTGCCAGCAGCTTGTTGCGAGCGGACACAGATACGCAGTATTTT.

This rearrangement joins TRBV10-3 to TRBJ1-2; 10 bases match TRBD1. The length of the CDR3 is 15 residues. Germline-derived CDR1 and CDR2 are ENHRY and SYGVKD. With V trimmed by 9 bases and J by 4 bases, 11 bases remained unmatched. The CDR3 nucleotides read TGTGCCATTACACCGGGACAGGGGACTATCTATGGCTACACCTTC. Amino acid sequence: CAITPGQGTIYGYTF.

The chain employs TRBV10-3 and TRBJ1-2, with 10 bases matching TRBD1. Trimming cost V 4 bases and J 3 bases; bases outside gene matches: 5. Germline-derived CDR1 and CDR2 are ENHRY and SYGVKD. The CDR3 covers 15 residues. The DNA for the CDR3 is TGTGCCATCAGTGCCTCCGGGACAGGGGACTATGGCTACACCTTC. Its protein is CAISASGTGDYGYTF.

This clone came up a few times. The chain uses TRBV7-9 and TRBJ1-3; 7 positions agree with TRBD1. Germline V CDR1 and CDR2: SEHNR, FQNEAQ (reference sequence). This CDR3 comprises 16 residues. Trimming took 5 bases from V and 1 from J; bases not matched to a gene: 8. The CDR3 DNA follows: TGTGCCAGCAGCCCCTCCGGCAGGGGGTCTGGAAACACCATATATTTT. Its translation: CASSPSGRGSGNTIYF.

The V and J genes are TRBV27 and TRBJ1-2; D may be TRBD1 (5 bases). CDR1 is MNHEY and CDR2 is SMNVEV in the germline V gene (reference sequence). Trimming took 5 bases from V and 4 from J, leaving 17 bases between them. This CDR3 comprises 15 residues. CDR3 sequence (DNA): TGTGCCAGCAGTCCCCGGGGAGGCGGGGGCTATGGCTACACCTTC. This codes for CASSPRGGGGYGYTF.

In DNA form, the CDR3 reads TGTGCCAGCAGCTTAGACGGGAACAGGGTTCCCTACGAGCAGTACTTC. Translated: CASSLDGNRVPYEQYF. The rearrangement joins TRBV11-2 to TRBJ2-7; maybe TRBD1 (6 bases). The V end was cut by 0 bases, the J end by 2 bases, with 14 bases between. CDR3 length: 16 amino acids. From germline, CDR1 is SGHAT and CDR2 FQNNGV.

There are a few counts of this clone. The CDR3 loop is CASSKAGQGAAEAFF. The CDR3 coding sequence is TGTGCCAGCAGCAAAGCGGGACAGGGGGCGGCTGAAGCTTTCTTT. The chain joins TRBV21-1 to TRBJ1-1; the listed D gene, TRBD1, was not tested against the DNA. TRBV21-1 is a pseudogene locus. This CDR3 contains 15 residues.

This chain uses TRBV24-1 with TRBJ2-1; a possible D gene is TRBD2 (5 bases). The germline CDR1 and CDR2 sequences are KGHDR and SFDVKD. Deletions cut 3 bases from V and 8 bases from J, with 10 bases between. This CDR3 is 13 amino acids long. The CDR3 protein is CATSDDYLDEQFF. The CDR3, as DNA: TGTGCCACCAGTGATGACTATTTGGATGAGCAGTTCTTC.

The V and J genes are TRBV6-5 and TRBJ1-6, with 10 bases that match TRBD1. The V gene's germline CDR1 is MNHEY and CDR2 SVGAGI. This CDR3 has 14 residues. J lost 10 bases, V lost 4 bases, and 4 bases had no gene match. This CDR3 reads CASSSGTGESPLHF. For the CDR3, the DNA is TGTGCCAGCAGTTCCGGGACAGGGGAATCACCCCTCCACTTT.

The CDR3 protein is CASSQDWSRADTQYF. CDR3 nucleotide sequence: TGTGCCAGCAGCCAAGATTGGAGCAGGGCGGATACGCAGTATTTT. The chain carries TRBV3-1 (or the pseudogene TRBV3-2) and TRBJ2-3; tentatively, D is TRBD1 (5 bases). The CDR3 length is 15 residues. Germline-derived CDR1 and CDR2 are LGHDT and YNNKEL (reference sequence). V was trimmed by 0 bases and J by 6 bases, leaving 13 bases between them.

The chain joins TRBV27 to TRBJ1-1, with TRBD1 identical over 7 bases. Germline V gene lookup returns CDR1 MNHEY and CDR2 SMNVEV (reference sequence). J lost 2 bases, V lost 6 bases, and 9 bases had no gene match. This CDR3 comprises 15 residues. The CDR3 loop reads CASRVRRGYNTEAFF. DNA for the CDR3: TGTGCCAGCAGGGTTCGCAGGGGGTATAACACTGAAGCTTTCTTT.

A word on this clone: The identical CDR3 is also encoded by other nucleotide sequences in the sample. J is TRBJ1-6 and V is TRBV9; 8 bases are a match to TRBD1. The CDR3 extends over 15 amino acids. CDR1 is SGDLS, CDR2 YYNGEE, per germline. V was clipped by 0 bases and J by 7 bases; unmatched bases: 3. The CDR3 here is CASSVAAGGNSPLHF. The CDR3 region has the DNA TGTGCCAGCAGCGTAGCCGCAGGGGGCAATTCACCCCTCCACTTT. The whole variable domain, filled in from reference TRBV9 and TRBJ1-6, reads DSGVTQTPKHLITATGQRVTLRCSPRSGDLSVYWYQQSLDQGLQFLIQYYNGEERAKGNILERFSAQQFPDLHSELNLSSLELGDSALYFCASSVAAGGNSPLHFGNGTRLTVT.